These 26 T cell receptor beta chains share one sample of origin, sequenced in a study of T cell responses to AZD1222 COVID-19 vaccine. Data came from immunoSEQ multiplex PCR; TCRdb stores just in-frame clones and leaves some out. Of tens of thousands of clones in the sample, 65% to 80% are singletons; the top ten hold roughly 28%. This specimen consisted of peripheral blood, obtained 28 days after the second dose of the MenACWY control vaccine. The receptors were sampled from an adult who received the MenACWY meningococcal vaccine as a control.

V gene TRBV18 combines with J gene TRBJ2-1; tentative D call: TRBD1 (6 bases). Germline lookup yields CDR1 KGHSH and CDR2 LQKENI. This CDR3 spans 14 amino acids. Trimming removed 3 bases from V and 5 bases from J, with 11 bases in between. As DNA, the CDR3 is TGTGCCAGCTCACCGGCAGGGGCCAACAATGAGCAGTTCTTC. Its translation is CASSPAGANNEQFF.

This rearrangement joins TRBV30 to TRBJ1-5, with D tentatively TRBD1 (6 bases). V gave up 4 bases and J gave up 3 bases, with 19 bases separating them. The CDR3 length is 16 residues. Germline CDR1 and CDR2: GTSNPN and SVGIG (reference sequence). The CDR3 DNA is TGTGCCTGGACCGACGGGGGGCCGCTCAACAATCAGCCCCAGCATTTT. This translates into CAWTDGGPLNNQPQHF.

The rearrangement links TRBV30 to TRBJ1-2; D is ambiguous. V gave up 2 bases and J gave up 3 bases, with 19 bases separating them. CDR1 and CDR2 from the germline V gene are GTSNPN and SVGIG (reference sequence). This CDR3 region has 16 residues. The CDR3 sequence is CAWSILSRDRDYGYTF. The CDR3 coding sequence is TGTGCCTGGAGTATCTTAAGCAGAGATCGAGACTATGGCTACACCTTC.

V gene TRBV19 combines with J gene TRBJ1-2; D gene unclear. CDR1 is LNHDA, CDR2 SQIVND, per germline (reference sequence). Trimming cost V 1 base and J 5 bases, with 14 bases left between them. The CDR3 spans 15 residues. CDR3 coding DNA: TGTGCCAGTAGTATAGGTAGCCTTCCAGATTATGGCTACACCTTC. Its translation is CASSIGSLPDYGYTF.

V usage is TRBV6-5 and J usage is TRBJ1-1, with 9 bases fitting TRBD1. Trimming removed 6 bases from V and 5 bases from J; junction bases left unmatched: 7. Germline CDR1 is MNHEY and CDR2 is SVGAGI. CDR3 length equals 14 residues. The CDR3 bases are TGTGCCAGCAGGGAGACAGGGGGTAGGACTGAAGCTTTCTTT. Translating it yields CASRETGGRTEAFF.

The chain is built from TRBV5-1 and TRBJ1-1; 7 bases align to TRBD1. This CDR3 is 15 amino acids long. The junction had 9 bases not matched to a gene; V was cut back by 2 bases and J by 5 bases. The V gene's germline CDR1 is SGHRS and CDR2 YFSETQ. In DNA, the CDR3 is TGCGCCAGCAGCTTAGGACAGGTGGGCCAGACTGAAGCTTTCTTT. Its protein product is CASSLGQVGQTEAFF.

This clone was seen a few times. The V call is TRBV19, the J call TRBJ1-3, with a weak D call TRBD1 (6 bases). Between the trimmed V and J ends, which lost 5 bases and 7 bases, there was a span of 21 bases. Germline CDR1 LNHDA, CDR2 SQIVND (reference sequence). The CDR3 spans 16 residues. As DNA, the CDR3 is TGTGCCAGTAGTCCCTCTAGGGGGATCGTGGCGAACACCATATATTTT. Translating it yields CASSPSRGIVANTIYF.

This clone was found once. J is TRBJ2-7 and V is TRBV6-5, with 7 bases identical to TRBD2. Germline CDR1 is MNHEY and CDR2 is SVGAGI. After removal of 2 bases from V and 4 bases from J, the junction contained 5 bases not matched to a gene. This CDR3 is built from 14 residues. CDR3 nucleotide sequence: TGTGCCAGCAGTTACACCCAGCGGGGTTACGAGCAGTACTTC. Its protein product is CASSYTQRGYEQYF.

The rearrangement links TRBV10-3 to TRBJ2-5; D may be TRBD2 (6 bases). CDR1 ENHRY and CDR2 SYGVKD come from the germline V gene. V gave up 4 bases and J gave up 5 bases, with 11 bases separating them. There are 13 residues in the CDR3. DNA for the CDR3: TGTGCCATCAGTGGGGACTTCGGCGAGACCCAGTACTTC. Translating it yields CAISGDFGETQYF.

The gene calls are TRBV7-2 and TRBJ1-1, with a tentative D call TRBD1 (5 bases). The ends were cut back, 3 bases at V and 4 bases at J, with 21 bases in the middle. CDR1 and CDR2 (germline): SGHTA, FQGNSA. CDR3 length equals 17 residues. The CDR3 region has the DNA TGTGCCAGCAGCTTTAGACGGGTTAGCTCGGGGGGCACTGAAGCTTTCTTT. This encodes CASSFRRVSSGGTEAFF.

The J gene is TRBJ2-7, the V gene TRBV12-3 or TRBV12-4; TRBD1 aligns across 8 bases. The trim removed 8 bases at V and 2 bases at J, leaving 2 bases unmatched. There are 12 residues in the CDR3. The CDR3 DNA sequence: TGTGCCAGCTCAGGGGGCCCCTACGAGCAGTACTTC. As protein: CASSGGPYEQYF.

The J gene is TRBJ2-7, the V gene TRBV9; TRBD2 might be the D (5 bases). Germline CDR1 reads SGDLS; CDR2 reads YYNGEE. The CDR3 has 14 residues. V lost 0 bases and J 2 bases, leaving 9 bases between the germline ends. The CDR3 sequence: CASSVGIGTYEQYF. CDR3 DNA: TGTGCCAGCAGCGTAGGGATCGGGACCTACGAGCAGTACTTC.

The V call is TRBV4-1, the J call TRBJ2-2, with a tentative D call TRBD2 (6 bases). This CDR3 is built from 14 residues. The ends were cut back, 4 bases at V and 10 bases at J, with 16 bases in the middle. Germline V CDR1 and CDR2: MGHRA, YSYEKL. Here the CDR3 reads CASSRLDGTPELFF. The CDR3, as DNA: TGCGCCAGCAGCCGGTTGGACGGGACTCCGGAGCTGTTTTTT.

The chain couples TRBV3-1 (or the pseudogene TRBV3-2) to TRBJ2-7; the D gene could be TRBD1 or TRBD2 (5 bases each). Trimming took off 2 bases at V and 5 bases at J, with 7 bases between the two ends. Germline V gene data show CDR1 as LGHDT and CDR2 as YNNKEL (reference sequence). This CDR3 contains 12 residues. Here the CDR3 DNA reads TGTGCCAGCAGCCAACGAGGGGACGAGCAGTACTTC. Its protein is CASSQRGDEQYF.

This clone was seen just once. The J gene is TRBJ2-7, the V gene TRBV30, with TRBD1 matching 9 bases. CDR1 GTSNPN and CDR2 SVGIG come from the germline V gene (reference sequence). This CDR3 has 15 amino acids. Germline trimming cut 3 bases from V and 0 bases from J; bases unmatched to any gene: 6. The CDR3 spells CAWSPGQGLSYEQYF. In DNA form, the CDR3 reads TGTGCCTGGAGCCCAGGACAGGGGCTCTCCTACGAGCAGTACTTC.

This clone is medium-sized by share. The chain recombines TRBV29-1 with TRBJ2-5; the D is unclear. Germline CDR1 SQVTM, CDR2 ANQGSEA. V lost 5 bases, J lost 5 bases, and 12 bases lay in between. This CDR3 contains 12 residues. The CDR3 loop is CSVPSGGETQYF. CDR3 DNA: TGCAGCGTTCCGAGTGGCGGCGAGACCCAGTACTTC.

The V gene is TRBV2, the J gene TRBJ1-2; D might be TRBD1 (5 bases). CDR3 size: 12 residues. The germline V gene encodes CDR1 SNHLY and CDR2 FYNNEI. The CDR3 loop reads CLTGGANYGYTF. The CDR3 DNA reads as TGTCTCACCGGAGGGGCTAACTATGGCTACACCTTC.

The V call is TRBV7-3, the J call TRBJ2-5, with TRBD1 as a possible D gene (6 bases). Between the trimmed V and J ends, which lost 3 bases and 7 bases, there was a span of 12 bases. CDR3 length: 13 amino acids. CDR1 is SGHTA and CDR2 is FQGTGA in the germline V gene. In nucleotides, the CDR3 is TGTGCCAGCAGCTTGAACAGGGATGGGACCCAGTACTTC. Residues: CASSLNRDGTQYF.

CDR3 nucleotide sequence: TGTGCCGCTGGCGGGGGGGATGGGTTCCAAGAGACCCAGTACTTC. Translating it yields CAAGGGDGFQETQYF. The chain joins TRBV10-3 to TRBJ2-5, with 9 bases lining up with TRBD2. The V segment lost 11 bases and the J segment 1 base; nucleotides outside the gene matches: 11. The CDR3 sequence is 15 residues long. Germline CDR1 reads ENHRY; CDR2 reads SYGVKD.

The chain carries TRBV5-1 and TRBJ1-1; D is perhaps TRBD1 (5 bases). Germline V CDR1 and CDR2: SGHRS, YFSETQ. The CDR3 contains 12 residues. Trimming removed 10 bases at V and 6 bases at J, with 16 bases between. The CDR3 sequence: CASRGVLPEAFF. The DNA of the CDR3 is TGCGCCTCACGGGGCGTCTTACCTGAAGCTTTCTTT.

The chain is built from TRBV2 and TRBJ1-3; the D gene is possibly TRBD1 (5 bases). The CDR3 extends over 13 amino acids. V lost 7 bases, J lost 3 bases, and 10 bases lay in between. Per germline, CDR1 SNHLY and CDR2 FYNNEI. CDR3 nucleotide sequence: TGTGCCAGCACTGGGGGTTTTGGAAACACCATATATTTT. Translation gives CASTGGFGNTIYF.

The chain recombines TRBV19 with TRBJ1-2; D might be TRBD1 (5 bases). Germline V gene sequence: CDR1 LNHDA, CDR2 SQIVND (reference sequence). Trimming pared 4 bases from V and 8 bases from J, leaving 23 bases between. The CDR3 runs 16 residues. The CDR3 region is CASSKGTSRGDGGYTF. CDR3 in DNA: TGTGCCAGTAGTAAGGGGACCTCGAGGGGAGATGGAGGCTACACCTTC.

This chain connects TRBV5-1 to TRBJ1-2, with D perhaps TRBD1 (5 bases). This CDR3 is built from 14 residues. Germline CDR1 is SGHRS and CDR2 is YFSETQ. Trimming took 4 bases from V and 8 from J, leaving 18 bases between them. DNA for the CDR3: TGCGCCAGCAGCCCGACGCAGGGTTTTTTCGGCTACACCTTC. Amino acid sequence: CASSPTQGFFGYTF.

The rearrangement joins TRBV6-5 to TRBJ1-3; D is uncertain. The CDR3 contains 15 residues. In germline, CDR1 is MNHEY, CDR2 SVGAGI. The V end lost 0 bases, the J end lost 2 bases, and 8 bases lay between the germline ends. DNA of the CDR3: TGTGCCAGCAGTTACTCGACTAGTACTGGAAACACCATATATTTT. Its translation: CASSYSTSTGNTIYF.

Written as DNA, the CDR3 is TGTGCCAGCAGCCCCCAACAGGGGCCTGCAACTAATGAAAAACTGTTTTTT. It encodes CASSPQQGPATNEKLFF. The gene calls are TRBV28 and TRBJ1-4; TRBD1 matches 7 bases. V dropped 6 bases and J dropped 0; count of bases not matched to a gene: 10. The CDR3 contains 17 residues. CDR1 is MDHEN, CDR2 SYDVKM, per germline.

The chain is built from TRBV7-9 and TRBJ1-4; TRBD1 aligns across 10 bases. The CDR3 covers 16 residues. Trimming took 3 bases from V and 6 from J; bases not matched to a gene: 7. Germline lookup yields CDR1 SEHNR and CDR2 FQNEAQ (reference sequence). CDR3 region: CASSLTGGASYEKLFF. The CDR3 DNA is TGTGCCAGCAGCTTGACAGGGGGCGCGTCCTATGAAAAACTGTTTTTT.